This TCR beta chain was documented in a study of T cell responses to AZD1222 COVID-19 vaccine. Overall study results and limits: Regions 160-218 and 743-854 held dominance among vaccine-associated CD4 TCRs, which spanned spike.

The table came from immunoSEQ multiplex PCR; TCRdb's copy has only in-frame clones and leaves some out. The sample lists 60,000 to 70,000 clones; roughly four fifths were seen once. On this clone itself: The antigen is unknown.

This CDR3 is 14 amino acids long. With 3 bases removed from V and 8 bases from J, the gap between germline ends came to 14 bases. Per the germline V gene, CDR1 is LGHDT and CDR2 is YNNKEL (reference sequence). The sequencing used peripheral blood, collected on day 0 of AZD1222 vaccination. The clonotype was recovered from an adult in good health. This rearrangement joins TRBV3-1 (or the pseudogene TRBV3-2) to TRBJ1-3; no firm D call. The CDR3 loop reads CASSHPGGWDTIYF. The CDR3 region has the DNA TGTGCCAGCAGCCATCCTGGAGGGTGGGACACCATATATTTT.